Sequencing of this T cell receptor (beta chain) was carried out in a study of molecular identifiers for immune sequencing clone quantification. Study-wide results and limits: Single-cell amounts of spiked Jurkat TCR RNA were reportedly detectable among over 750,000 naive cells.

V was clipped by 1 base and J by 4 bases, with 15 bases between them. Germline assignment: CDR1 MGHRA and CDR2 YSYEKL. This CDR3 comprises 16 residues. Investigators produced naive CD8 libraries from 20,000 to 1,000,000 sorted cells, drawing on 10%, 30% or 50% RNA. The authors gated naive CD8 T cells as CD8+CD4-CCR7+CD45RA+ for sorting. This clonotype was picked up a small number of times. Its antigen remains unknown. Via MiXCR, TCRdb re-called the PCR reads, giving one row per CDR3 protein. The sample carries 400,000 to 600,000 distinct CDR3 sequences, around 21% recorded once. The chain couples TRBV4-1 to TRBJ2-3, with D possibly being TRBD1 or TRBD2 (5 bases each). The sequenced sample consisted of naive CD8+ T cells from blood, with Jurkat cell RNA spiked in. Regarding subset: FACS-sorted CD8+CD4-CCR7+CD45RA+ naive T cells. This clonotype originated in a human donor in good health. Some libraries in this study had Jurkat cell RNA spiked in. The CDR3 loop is CASSQGFYGGADTQYF. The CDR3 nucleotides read TGCGCCAGCAGCCAAGGCTTTTATGGGGGAGCAGATACGCAGTATTTT.